There are many counts of the clone carrying this T cell receptor (beta chain). Trimming took off 6 bases at V and 9 bases at J, with 21 bases between the two ends. CDR3 size: 14 residues. The V gene's germline CDR1 is DFQATT and CDR2 SNEGSKA (reference sequence). The record originates from a study of T cells in Graves' hyperthyroidism and ophthalmopathy. TCR beta CDR3 sequences were amplified from RNA transcripts. The primer set for the first-round RT-PCR of the TCR CDR3 was HTBI. MiXCR was run by TCRdb on the multiplex PCR reads, yielding one entry per CDR3 protein. Of about 400,000 distinct CDR3 sequences in the sample, about 14% are singletons; the top ten hold around 28%.

The receptor comes from a man between 50 and 59 years old with Graves' ophthalmopathy. Sequenced sample: blood. This chain connects TRBV20-1 to TRBJ2-1, with D maybe TRBD2 (7 bases). The DNA for the CDR3 is TGCAGTGCCACCGATAGCCGCGGGGGCGTTGAGCAGTTCTTC. As protein: CSATDSRGGVEQFF.